The source of this T cell receptor (beta chain) is a study of blood T cell repertoires in COVID-19. This CDR3 is 16 amino acids long. Deletions cut 2 bases from V and 5 bases from J, with 18 bases between. Germline-derived CDR1 and CDR2 are MNHEY and SVGEGT. Sequencing used immunoSEQ multiplex PCR; TCRdb keeps in-frame clones, though not all of them. The table records tens of thousands of clones, about 86% of them present only once. Sequencing was carried out using peripheral blood. The receptor comes from a human donor in a cohort sampled during active COVID-19. This rearrangement joins TRBV6-2 or TRBV6-3 to TRBJ2-5, with D perhaps TRBD2 (5 bases). The CDR3 here is CASSYTPPARAETQYF. Here the CDR3 DNA reads TGTGCCAGCAGTTACACCCCCCCGGCGAGGGCGGAGACCCAGTACTTC.